This T cell receptor (beta chain) stems from a study of identical twins. A universal primer site was created by template switching, with the cDNA bearing unique molecular identifiers. TCRdb ran MiXCR on the 5' RACE reads and lists one entry per CDR3 protein. The table shows 500,000 to 650,000 distinct CDR3 sequences, with 7.1% occurring only once. Study-wide findings and caveats: Invariant MAIT and iNKT cells could partly confound zero-insertion analyses. Twin-shared out-of-frame alpha sequences were enriched for low generation probability.

The CDR3 covers 18 residues. V was shortened by 2 bases and J by 0 bases, with 20 bases between the two germline ends. Per the germline V gene, CDR1 is SQVTM and CDR2 is ANQGSEA. This clonotype was counted at least ten times. Its antigen is currently unknown. These data were also reused for a study on yellow fever vaccine responses in identical twins. Turning to that study: Reportedly, the response of twins' T cells to the vaccine seemed partly convergent, partly personalized.

This rearrangement joins TRBV29-1 to TRBJ2-4; D could derive from TRBD1 or TRBD2 (5 bases each). This receptor was taken from a woman in her late teens or twenties in good health. Sequencing used PBMCs. The CDR3, as DNA: TGCAGCGTTGAAAAGGTGGGGGTGTCAGGGCTAGCCAAAAACATTCAGTACTTC. It encodes CSVEKVGVSGLAKNIQYF.